Listed here are 22 T cell receptor beta chains from one sample, sequenced in a study of T cell repertoires in cytomegalovirus infection. These TCRs are of unknown antigen specificity. TCRdb used MiXCR to reprocess the reads, holding one entry per CDR3 protein. The sample consists of roughly 160,000 distinct CDR3 sequences, about a fifth of them appearing once. Source: CD8+ T cells from cultured PBMCs, taken from culture after CMV antigen stimulation. Receptor source: a human donor in good health (CMV status not recorded). Some clones in this sample may be carry-over from other donors' samples.

Remarks on this clonotype: A much larger clone lies one base from this, so it may be a read error. The chain uses TRBV6-6 and TRBJ2-2; TRBD1 is a possible D gene (6 bases). In germline, CDR1 is MNHNY, CDR2 SVGAGI (reference sequence). CDR3 length: 16 amino acids. The CDR3, as DNA: TGTTCCAGCAGGAGAATTACAGGGTTGGGTACCGGGGAGCTGTTTTTT. The encoded protein is CSSRRITGLGTGELFF.

This clonotype occurred many times. The CDR3: CASSLKGRLNTEAFF. Written as DNA, the CDR3 is TGTGCCAGCAGCTTAAAGGGACGGTTGAACACTGAAGCTTTCTTT. The rearrangement uses TRBV7-8 and TRBJ1-1; D may be TRBD1 (5 bases). Germline V gene sequence: CDR1 SGHVS, CDR2 FQNEAQ. CDR3 size: 15 residues. V lost 2 bases, J lost 0 bases, and 10 bases lay in between. The full variable domain, in which reference TRBV7-8 and TRBJ1-1 provide the parts outside the CDR3, is GAGVSQSPRYKVAKRGQDVALRCDPISGHVSLFWYQQALGQGPEFLTYFQNEAQLDKSGLPSDRFFAERPEGSVSTLKIQRTQQEDSAVYLCASSLKGRLNTEAFFGQGTRLTVV.

This rearrangement joins TRBV7-2 to TRBJ1-3; D uncertain. V was trimmed by 5 bases and J by 3 bases, leaving 11 bases between them. This CDR3 has 14 residues. Per the germline V gene, CDR1 is SGHTA and CDR2 is FQGNSA. CDR3 region: CASSPGPIGNTIYF. For the CDR3, the DNA is TGTGCCAGCAGCCCCGGGCCTATTGGAAACACCATATATTTT.

In its sample, this clonotype was seen a few times. The V call is TRBV6-4, the J call TRBJ1-1; D is uncertain. The CDR3 spans 13 residues. Trimming took off 3 bases at V and 1 base at J, with 6 bases between the two ends. Germline CDR1 and CDR2: MRHNA and SNTAGT. CDR3 sequence reads: CASSEQSNTEAFF. CDR3 bases: TGTGCCAGCAGTGAACAGTCGAACACTGAAGCTTTCTTT.

This sequence joins TRBV28 and TRBJ2-2; TRBD2 agrees at 8 bases. V lost 5 bases to trimming and J lost 7 bases; unmatched junction nucleotides: 9. This CDR3 comprises 15 residues. CDR1 is MDHEN and CDR2 is SYDVKM in the germline V gene. In DNA form, the CDR3 reads TGTGCCAGCAGTGCCCGGGGGGGCGCAGACGGGGAGCTGTTTTTT. Its protein product is CASSARGGADGELFF.

V is TRBV18 and J is TRBJ1-5; D is perhaps TRBD1 (5 bases). Germline assignment: CDR1 KGHSH and CDR2 LQKENI. With 3 bases removed from V and 11 bases from J, the gap between germline ends came to 17 bases. CDR3 length equals 14 residues. The CDR3 region is CASSPEEGFPTQHF. The CDR3 region has the DNA TGTGCCAGCTCACCTGAGGAGGGGTTCCCGACCCAGCATTTT.

This clonotype was seen a few times. The gene calls are TRBV27 and TRBJ1-6, with 8 bases fitting TRBD1. With V trimmed by 5 bases and J by 1 base, 7 bases remained unmatched. The germline gives CDR1 MNHEY, CDR2 SMNVEV (reference sequence). The CDR3 spans 17 residues. The CDR3, as DNA: TGTGCCAGCAGTCCAGGACAGGGTGTTTCCTATAATTCACCCCTCCACTTT. This gives the protein CASSPGQGVSYNSPLHF.

This clonotype occurred a few times. The V gene is TRBV4-2, the J gene TRBJ2-1; TRBD2 might be the D (7 bases). V was pared by 0 bases and J by 10 bases, with 16 bases between. The CDR3 loop spans 15 amino acids. Germline V gives CDR1 LGHNA, CDR2 YNFKEQ. CDR3 nucleotides: TGTGCCAGCAGCCAAGATGTGGGGGGGCGATGGGAGCAGTTCTTC. Translation gives CASSQDVGGRWEQFF.

This chain connects TRBV10-3 to TRBJ2-7; 9 bases align to TRBD2. The CDR3 extends over 15 amino acids. Unmatched junction bases numbered 4, after V lost 3 bases and J lost 1 base. Germline CDR1 and CDR2: ENHRY and SYGVKD. CDR3 coding DNA: TGTGCCATCAGTGATGCGACTAGCGGTTCCTACGAGCAGTACTTC. This encodes CAISDATSGSYEQYF.

V is TRBV12-3 or TRBV12-4 and J is TRBJ1-5, with 9 bases matching TRBD1. The CDR3 covers 14 residues. V lost 6 bases, J lost 6 bases, and 6 bases stayed unmatched. For the CDR3, the DNA is TGTGCCAGCAGCGAACAGGGGGCGGGTCAGCCCCAGCATTTT. Translated: CASSEQGAGQPQHF.

The chain is built from TRBV6-8 and TRBJ1-1, with a possible D match to TRBD1 (5 bases). This CDR3 has 13 residues. V lost 1 base and J lost 6, with 9 bases in between. The germline CDR1 and CDR2 sequences are MNHGY and SAAAGT. CDR3 region: CASSYLGGPEAFF. Written as DNA, the CDR3 is TGTGCCAGCAGTTACTTGGGGGGACCTGAAGCTTTCTTT.

This clonotype was seen more than once but under ten times. The J gene is TRBJ2-7, the V gene TRBV12-3 or TRBV12-4, with D perhaps TRBD1 (6 bases). Between the trimmed V and J ends, which lost 0 bases and 6 bases, there was a span of 15 bases. The CDR3 runs to 15 residues. The CDR3 nucleotides read TGTGCCAGCAGTTTAGCGTGGGCAGGGGCGGTCGAGCAGTACTTC. Translating it yields CASSLAWAGAVEQYF.

The chain carries TRBV19 and TRBJ2-1; 7 nucleotides match TRBD2. CDR1 and CDR2 (germline): LNHDA, SQIVND (reference sequence). There are 15 residues in the CDR3. Trimming at V came to 1 base and at J to 2 bases, leaving 2 bases not matched to a gene. CDR3 coding DNA: TGTGCCAGTAGTATAGCTAGCGGAGCCTACAATGAGCAGTTCTTC. Its translation: CASSIASGAYNEQFF.

The J gene is TRBJ1-6, the V gene TRBV11-2; TRBD1 matches 9 bases. Germline CDR1 SGHAT, CDR2 FQNNGV. With V trimmed by 1 base and J by 9 bases, 10 bases remained unmatched. The CDR3 runs to 17 residues. CDR3 nucleotides: TGTGCCAGCAGCTTAGGAGGTCGCGTGGGACAGGGTTCACCCCTCCACTTT. This translates into CASSLGGRVGQGSPLHF.

This clonotype was detected a few times. The chain joins TRBV4-1 to TRBJ1-5; no reliable D call. Trimming removed 1 base from V and 0 bases from J, with 4 bases in between. CDR1 and CDR2 from the germline V gene are MGHRA and YSYEKL. The CDR3 has 14 amino acids. CDR3 nucleotide sequence: TGCGCCAGCAGCCAAGCTAGTAGCAATCAGCCCCAGCATTTT. This encodes CASSQASSNQPQHF.

This clonotype was seen a few times. The rearrangement uses TRBV19 and TRBJ2-7; D ambiguous. The V and J ends lost 3 bases and 0 bases respectively, with 6 bases between them. Germline loops: CDR1 LNHDA, CDR2 SQIVND (reference sequence). This CDR3 comprises 13 residues. CDR3 in amino acids: CASSISISYEQYF. CDR3 DNA: TGTGCCAGTAGTATCTCGATCTCCTACGAGCAGTACTTC.

This sequence joins TRBV7-9 and TRBJ2-5; 13 nucleotides align to TRBD2. The CDR3 extends over 16 amino acids. The V segment lost 4 bases and the J segment 5 bases; nucleotides outside the gene matches: 7. Germline V lookup: CDR1 SEHNR, CDR2 FQNEAQ (reference sequence). The CDR3 nucleotides read TGTGCCAGCAGCTCCCGACTAGCGGGGGGTTTGGAGACCCAGTACTTC. Translated: CASSSRLAGGLETQYF. The full variable domain, with the rest looked up from reference TRBV7-9 and TRBJ2-5, is DTGVSQNPRHKITKRGQNVTFRCDPISEHNRLYWYRQTLGQGPEFLTYFQNEAQLEKSRLLSDRFSAERPKGSFSTLEIQRTEQGDSAMYLCASSSRLAGGLETQYFGPGTRLLVL.

The table lists this clonotype with many counts. This chain links TRBV27 with TRBJ2-1; D may be TRBD2 (5 bases). V was shortened by 5 bases and J by 0 bases, with 11 bases between the two germline ends. The CDR3 is 15 amino acids. Germline-derived CDR1 and CDR2 are MNHEY and SMNVEV (reference sequence). The CDR3 is CASSLFGSSYNEQFF. CDR3 DNA: TGTGCCAGCAGTCTATTTGGGAGCTCCTACAATGAGCAGTTCTTC.

In this sample, this clonotype turned up a few times. The chain carries TRBV7-8 and TRBJ2-3; 8 nucleotides align to TRBD2. With 5 bases clipped from V and 0 bases from J, the junction kept 16 bases outside the gene matches. Germline CDR1 reads SGHVS; CDR2 reads FQNEAQ. The CDR3 length is 19 residues. CDR3 nucleotides: TGTGCCAGCAGCGGTTCCGGGACTAGGGCAACCACTAGCACAGATACGCAGTATTTT. Translating it yields CASSGSGTRATTSTDTQYF.

This clonotype appeared a few times. This rearrangement joins TRBV7-2 to TRBJ2-1; 15 nucleotides match TRBD2. V lost 5 bases and J lost 8; bases outside the gene matches: 16. The length of the CDR3 is 19 residues. Germline assignment: CDR1 SGHTA and CDR2 FQGNSA. The CDR3 here is CASSLTGLAGGPLYDEQFF. The CDR3 region has the DNA TGTGCCAGCAGCCTAACCGGACTAGCGGGGGGGCCACTGTACGATGAGCAGTTCTTC.

The V gene is TRBV7-6, the J gene TRBJ1-5, with 8 bases that match TRBD1. Germline values: CDR1 SGHVS, CDR2 FNYEAQ. The ends lost 2 bases at V and 7 bases at J; junction bases unmatched: 10. There are 16 residues in the CDR3. In DNA form, the CDR3 reads TGTGCCAGCAGCTTAAGCGCCGCAGGGGGCCAACAGCCCCAGCATTTT. The encoded protein is CASSLSAAGGQQPQHF.

There are a few counts of this clonotype. The chain carries TRBV20-1 and TRBJ2-7; 9 nucleotides align to TRBD1. The germline V gene encodes CDR1 DFQATT and CDR2 SNEGSKA (reference sequence). CDR3 length: 13 residues. With V trimmed by 6 bases and J by 4 bases, 7 bases remained unmatched. The CDR3 protein is CSASDRGSYEQYF. In DNA, the CDR3 is TGCAGTGCCTCGGACAGGGGTTCGTACGAGCAGTACTTC.